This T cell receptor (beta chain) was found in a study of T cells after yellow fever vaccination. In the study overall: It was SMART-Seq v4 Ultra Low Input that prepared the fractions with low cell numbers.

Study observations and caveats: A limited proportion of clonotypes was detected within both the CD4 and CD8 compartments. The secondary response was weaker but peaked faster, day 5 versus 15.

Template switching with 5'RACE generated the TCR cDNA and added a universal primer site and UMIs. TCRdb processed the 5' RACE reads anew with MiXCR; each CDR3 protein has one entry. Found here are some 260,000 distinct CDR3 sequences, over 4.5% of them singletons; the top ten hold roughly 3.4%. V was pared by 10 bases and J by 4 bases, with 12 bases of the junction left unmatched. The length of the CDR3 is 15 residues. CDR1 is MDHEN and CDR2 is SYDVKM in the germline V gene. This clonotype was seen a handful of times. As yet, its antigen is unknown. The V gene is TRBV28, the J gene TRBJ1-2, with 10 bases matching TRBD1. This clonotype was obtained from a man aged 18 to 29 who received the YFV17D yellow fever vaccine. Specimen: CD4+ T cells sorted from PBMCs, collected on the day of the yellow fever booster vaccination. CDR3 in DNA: TGTGCCACCTCGACAGGGGGCTTATTGACCTATGGCTACACCTTC. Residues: CATSTGGLLTYGYTF.